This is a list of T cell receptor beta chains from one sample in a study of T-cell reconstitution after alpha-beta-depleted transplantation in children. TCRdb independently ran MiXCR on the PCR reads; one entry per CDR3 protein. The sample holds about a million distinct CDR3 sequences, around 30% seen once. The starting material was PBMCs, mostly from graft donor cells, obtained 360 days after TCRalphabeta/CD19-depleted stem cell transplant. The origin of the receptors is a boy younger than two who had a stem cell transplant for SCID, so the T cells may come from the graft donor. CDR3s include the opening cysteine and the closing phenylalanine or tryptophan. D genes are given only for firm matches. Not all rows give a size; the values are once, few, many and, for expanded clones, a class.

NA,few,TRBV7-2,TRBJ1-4,TGTGCCAGCAGCTTATTCCTCAGGAGGGGCCCCATGGATGAAAAACTGTTTTTT,CASSLFLRRGPMDEKLFF
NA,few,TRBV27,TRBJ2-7,TGTGCCAGCAGTTTATCGGGGTCGACAGGCTACGAGCAGTACTTC,CASSLSGSTGYEQYF
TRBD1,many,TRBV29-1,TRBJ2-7,TGCAGCGTGGACGACAGGGTCGAGCAGTACTTC,CSVDDRVEQYF
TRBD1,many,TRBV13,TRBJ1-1,TGTGCCAGCAGCTTTACAGGGGGCACTGAAGCTTTCTTT,CASSFTGGTEAFF
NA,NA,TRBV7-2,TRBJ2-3,TGTGCCAGCAGCTATAGCGGGGGGGGACAGGGGGATACGCAGTATTTT,CASSYSGGGQGDTQYF
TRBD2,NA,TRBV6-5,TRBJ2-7,TGTGCCAGCAGTTCCGATCGGGGGGTGTCGGAGCAGTACTTC,CASSSDRGVSEQYF
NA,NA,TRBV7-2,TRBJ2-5,TGTGCCAGCAGCTTCGCTAGGGGAGAGACCCAGTACTTC,CASSFARGETQYF
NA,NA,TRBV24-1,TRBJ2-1,TGTGCCACCAGTGATCCCCCGGGACACTACAATGAGCAGTTCTTC,CATSDPPGHYNEQFF
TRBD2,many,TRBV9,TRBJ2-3,TGTGCCAGCAGCGTAGCGGGGGGGCGTGGCACAGATACGCAGTATTTT,CASSVAGGRGTDTQYF
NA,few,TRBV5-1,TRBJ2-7,TGCGCCAGCTTTGAGCCGGGCAAGGGACCCGAGCAGTACTTC,CASFEPGKGPEQYF
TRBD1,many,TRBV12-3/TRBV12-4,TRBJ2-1,TGTGCCAGCAGTCCCGACAGGGGAACCCCCTACAATGAGCAGTTCTTC,CASSPDRGTPYNEQFF
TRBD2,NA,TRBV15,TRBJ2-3,TGTGCCACCAGCTTACGGACTAGCGGGGGGCGAGATACGCAGTATTTT,CATSLRTSGGRDTQYF
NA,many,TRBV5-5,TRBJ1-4,TGTGCCAGCAGCGTCGAAGGGCGACGGTCTAATGAAAAACTGTTTTTT,CASSVEGRRSNEKLFF
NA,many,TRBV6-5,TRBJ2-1,TGTGCCAGCAGGGGGGGATTCGGCTCCTACAATGAGCAGTTCTTC,CASRGGFGSYNEQFF
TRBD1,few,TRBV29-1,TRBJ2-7,TGCAGCGTTGAAGATACGGGACAGGGGTCCTACGAGCAGTACTTC,CSVEDTGQGSYEQYF
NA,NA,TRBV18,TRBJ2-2,TGTGCCAGCTCACCAAACCCAGTAGACGCCGGGGAGCTGTTTTTT,CASSPNPVDAGELFF
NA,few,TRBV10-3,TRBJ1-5,TGTGCCATCCAGGCAGACAATCAGCCCCAGCATTTT,CAIQADNQPQHF
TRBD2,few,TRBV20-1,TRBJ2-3,TGCAGTGCTAGCATCCCCGGAGCGGGGGGGCAGGAAGATACGCAGTATTTT,CSASIPGAGGQEDTQYF
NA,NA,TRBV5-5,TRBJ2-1,TGTGCCAGCAGCTCCGTCGGGGGCTCAACCTACAATGAGCAGTTCTTC,CASSSVGGSTYNEQFF
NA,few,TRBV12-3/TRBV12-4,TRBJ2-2,TGTGCCAGCAGTTTGGGAGGAAGGAAACGGGACACCGGGGAGCTGTTTTTT,CASSLGGRKRDTGELFF
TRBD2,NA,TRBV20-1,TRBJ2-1,TGCAGTGCGCTCGAACTAGCGGGGGGGCCGGGGAATGAGCAGTTCTTC,CSALELAGGPGNEQFF
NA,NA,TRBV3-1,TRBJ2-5,TGTGCCAGCAGCCAAGCTAACGAAGAGACCCAGTACTTC,CASSQANEETQYF
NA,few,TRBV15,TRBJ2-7,TGTGCCACCAGCAGAGAGAGGGCCGGAACCTACGAGCAGTACTTC,CATSRERAGTYEQYF
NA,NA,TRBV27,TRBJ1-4,TGTGCCAGCAGACGGGATTGGGGAGAAAAACTGTTTTTT,CASRRDWGEKLFF
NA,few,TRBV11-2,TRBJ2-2,TGTGCCAGCAGCTTAGTACAGGGCGCCGGGGAGCTGTTTTTT,CASSLVQGAGELFF
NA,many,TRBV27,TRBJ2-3,TGTGCCACCGGACAGCTGACAGATACGCAGTATTTT,CATGQLTDTQYF
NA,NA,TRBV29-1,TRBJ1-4,TGCAGCGTTGGTTCCGGGCTAACTAATGAAAAACTGTTTTTT,CSVGSGLTNEKLFF
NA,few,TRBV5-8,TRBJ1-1,TGTGCCAGCAGCTTGCCGGGGGGGTGGCAGCCCTACACTGAAGCTTTCTTT,CASSLPGGWQPYTEAFF
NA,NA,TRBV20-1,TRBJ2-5,TGCAGTGCGGGAGCCTTGAAAGAGACCCAGTACTTC,CSAGALKETQYF
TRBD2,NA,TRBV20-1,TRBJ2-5,TGCAGTGCTAGAGGGGGATGGAGCGGGGTTGTTGAGGCGACCCAGTACTTC,CSARGGWSGVVEATQYF
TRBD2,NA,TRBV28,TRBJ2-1,TGTGCCAGCAGTTTGGGACTAGCGGGGGACCAGGAGCAGTTCTTC,CASSLGLAGDQEQFF
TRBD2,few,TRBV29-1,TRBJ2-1,TGCAGCGTTGAAGATCCAGCGGGGGGGCCCAATGAGCAGTTCTTC,CSVEDPAGGPNEQFF
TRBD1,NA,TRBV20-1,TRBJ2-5,TGCAGTGCGGGGACAGGGCCCCGCATCCAAGAGACCCAGTACTTC,CSAGTGPRIQETQYF
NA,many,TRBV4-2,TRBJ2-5,TGTGCCAGCAGCCAAGATACAGGGAAAGAGACCCAGTACTTC,CASSQDTGKETQYF
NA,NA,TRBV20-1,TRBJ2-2,TGCAGTGCTAGAGCCCCACCGACGAACACCGGGGAGCTGTTTTTT,CSARAPPTNTGELFF
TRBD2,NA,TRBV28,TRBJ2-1,TGTGCCAGCCGACGACTAGCGGGGCCCACCTCTAATGAGCAGTTCTTC,CASRRLAGPTSNEQFF
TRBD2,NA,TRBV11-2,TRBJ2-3,TGTGCCAGCAGCTTAGTTCGCCTAGCGGGGGGGCGCACAGATACGCAGTATTTT,CASSLVRLAGGRTDTQYF
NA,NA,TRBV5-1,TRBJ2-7,TGCGCCAGCAGCTTAACCATAGGGGGAGGGGACGAGCAGTACTTC,CASSLTIGGGDEQYF
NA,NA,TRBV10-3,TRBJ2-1,TGTGCCATCAGCCCCGGGACACAGCCGTACAATGAGCAGTTCTTC,CAISPGTQPYNEQFF
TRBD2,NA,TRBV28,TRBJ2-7,TGTGCCAGCAGGCCTGAGACTAGCGGGGGGGCTTGGGAGCAGTACTTC,CASRPETSGGAWEQYF
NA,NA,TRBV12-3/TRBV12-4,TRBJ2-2,TGTGCCAGCAACAAAGGACGGGCGGACGGGGAGCTGTTTTTT,CASNKGRADGELFF
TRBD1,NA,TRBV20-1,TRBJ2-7,TGCAGTTCTTCGAAAGGGACAGGCCCCTACGAGCAGTACTTC,CSSSKGTGPYEQYF
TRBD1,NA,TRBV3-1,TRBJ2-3,TGTGCCAGCAGCCCCCTTCGACAGGGCCGCACAGATACGCAGTATTTT,CASSPLRQGRTDTQYF
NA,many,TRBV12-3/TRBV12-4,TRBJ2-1,TGTGCCAGCAGTCCCGACCACAATGAGCAGTTCTTC,CASSPDHNEQFF
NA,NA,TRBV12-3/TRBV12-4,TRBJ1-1,TGTGCCAGCAGCCCCAGCAGGGGCCTTGTCATGAACACTGAAGCTTTCTTT,CASSPSRGLVMNTEAFF
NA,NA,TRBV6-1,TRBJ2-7,TGTGCCAGCGAGGGGATCATCTACGAGCAGTACTTC,CASEGIIYEQYF
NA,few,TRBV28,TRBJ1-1,TGTGCCAGCAGCCTGAGGGCGAAGCTTTCCACTGAAGCTTTCTTT,CASSLRAKLSTEAFF
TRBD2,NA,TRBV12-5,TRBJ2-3,TGTGCTAGTGGTTTGGTTTCGCGGGGACTACTAGCGGGGCGCACAGATACGCAGTATTTT,CASGLVSRGLLAGRTDTQYF
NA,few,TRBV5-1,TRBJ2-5,TGCGCCAGCAGCCATCCAAACCAAGAGACCCAGTACTTC,CASSHPNQETQYF
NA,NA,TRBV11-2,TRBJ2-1,TGTGCCAGCAATCGTCTTTCCGGGGGTTCCTACAATGAGCAGTTCTTC,CASNRLSGGSYNEQFF
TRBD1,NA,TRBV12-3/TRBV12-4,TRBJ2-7,TGTGCCAGCAGTCCTGGGACAGGGCCTTATTGGGGGCAGTACTTC,CASSPGTGPYWGQYF
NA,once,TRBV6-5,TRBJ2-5,TGTGCCAGCAGTTACACCATCCAAGAGACCCAGTACTTC,CASSYTIQETQYF
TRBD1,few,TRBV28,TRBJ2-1,TGTGCCAGCAAATCCGGGACAGGGAGGAATGAGCAGTTCTTC,CASKSGTGRNEQFF